This TCR beta chain was retrieved from a study of graft-versus-host responses after intestinal transplantation. Study at large: Once they had received anti-thymocyte globulin induction, all recipients took tacrolimus and steroids for about 3 years. Findings of the study overall: There was an association between peak levels of circulating GvH clones and early post-transplant HvG declines.

The germline V gene has CDR1 MNHEY and CDR2 SVGAGI. This CDR3 comprises 14 residues. Trimming cost V 0 bases and J 1 base, with 6 bases left between them. With regard to this clone: Its antigen is not identified.

Using immunoSEQ multiplex PCR, the repertoire was profiled, and TCRdb retains in-frame clones only, with some absent. The table includes almost 40,000 clones, 90% to 95% detected once. The TCR originated in a human donor who was the organ donor for an intestinal transplant. Source: unstimulated CD8+ T cells sorted from spleen or lymph node cells, taken before transplant. V and J are TRBV6-5 and TRBJ1-1, with no clear D. The CDR3 is CASSYSAENTEAFF. CDR3 coding DNA: TGTGCCAGCAGTTACTCGGCCGAGAACACTGAAGCTTTCTTT.